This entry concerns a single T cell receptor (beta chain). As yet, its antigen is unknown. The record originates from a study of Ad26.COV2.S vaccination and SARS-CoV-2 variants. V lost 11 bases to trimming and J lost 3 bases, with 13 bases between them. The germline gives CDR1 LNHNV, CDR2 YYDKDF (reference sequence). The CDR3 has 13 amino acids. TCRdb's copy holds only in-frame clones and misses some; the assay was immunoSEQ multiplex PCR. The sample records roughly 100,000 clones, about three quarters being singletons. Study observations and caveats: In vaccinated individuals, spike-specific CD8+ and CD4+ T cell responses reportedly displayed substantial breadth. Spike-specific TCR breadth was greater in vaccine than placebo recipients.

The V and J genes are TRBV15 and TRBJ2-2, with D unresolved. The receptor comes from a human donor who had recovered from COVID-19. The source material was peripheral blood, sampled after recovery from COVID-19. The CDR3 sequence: CAPTGSDTGELFF. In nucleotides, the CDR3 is TGTGCCCCCACCGGATCAGACACCGGGGAGCTGTTTTTT.